Listed below are T cell receptor beta chains from one sample, sequenced in a study of blood T cell repertoires in COVID-19. Generated by immunoSEQ multiplex PCR, the TCRdb table keeps only in-frame clones and is missing some. The sample lists some 200,000 clones, 75% to 80% seen once, with 26% in the top ten. Sequences were obtained from peripheral blood. Every receptor here comes from an older woman with acute or convalescent COVID-19. Each CDR3 is given without its conserved first and last residue.

TRBJ1-1 TRBV19 ASKPRTGNTVTNTEAF
TRBJ2-3 TRBV27 ASRMTGGSDTQY
TRBJ2-5 TRBV5-1 ASSSTGWETQY
TRBJ2-2 TRBV19 ASSVGLAGPGELF
TRBJ1-1 TRBV7-9 ASSLPRVPNTEAF
TRBJ1-2 TRBV6-5 ASSSPSSPAFYGYT
TRBJ2-5 TRBV20-1 SASPADWYQETQY
TRBJ1-4 TRBV30 AWSGPGGKLF
TRBJ2-3 TRBV11-2 ASSLLGLGRTDTQY
TRBJ1-1 TRBV5-1 ASSLGLSRGLMNTEAF
TRBJ2-3 TRBV7-2 ASSLSSGSSADTQY
TRBJ2-1 TRBV24-1 ATSDLADGIDNEQF
TRBJ2-7 TRBV20-1 SASSSGSYEQY
TRBJ2-2 TRBV6-2/TRBV6-3 ASSSFGGPGELF
TRBJ2-7 TRBV7-8 ASSSIAGGKGQWQY
TRBJ1-2 TRBV27 ASSTADRVGYGYT
TRBJ2-7 TRBV7-2 ASSLRSDSYEQY
TRBJ1-6 TRBV12-3/TRBV12-4 ASSLAGSPLH
TRBJ1-5 TRBV19 ASTRTVNQPQH
TRBJ2-5 TRBV30 AWGRRTGETQY
TRBJ2-3 TRBV3-1/TRBV3-2 ASSQVPAGTQY